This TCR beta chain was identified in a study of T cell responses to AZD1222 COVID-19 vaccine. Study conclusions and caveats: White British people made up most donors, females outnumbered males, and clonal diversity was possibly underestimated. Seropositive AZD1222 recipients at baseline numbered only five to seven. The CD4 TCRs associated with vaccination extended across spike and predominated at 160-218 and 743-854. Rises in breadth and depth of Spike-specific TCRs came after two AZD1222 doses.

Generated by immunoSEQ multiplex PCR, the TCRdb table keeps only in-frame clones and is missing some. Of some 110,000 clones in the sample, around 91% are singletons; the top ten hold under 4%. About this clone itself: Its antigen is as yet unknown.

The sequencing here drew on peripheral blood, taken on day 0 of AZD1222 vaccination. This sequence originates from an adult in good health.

CDR3 sequence (DNA): TGTGCCAGTACCCAACCGGGACAGCTAAACACCGGGGAGCTGTTTTTT. Protein sequence: CASTQPGQLNTGELFF. The chain is built from TRBV19 and TRBJ2-2; 7 bases agree with TRBD1. The CDR3 loop spans 16 amino acids. Germline V gives CDR1 LNHDA, CDR2 SQIVND (reference sequence). The V and J ends lost 7 bases and 2 bases, in that order; junction bases with no gene match: 10.